Listed below are T cell receptor beta chains from one sample, sequenced in a study of blood T cell repertoires in COVID-19. Repertoires were generated with immunoSEQ multiplex PCR, while TCRdb's copy carries only in-frame clones and drops some. The repertoire has around 160,000 clones, about 90% of them found once; the top ten carry about 4%. The specimen was PBMCs or T cells enriched from blood (not recorded which). The receptors stem from a middle-aged woman who had been exposed to COVID-19. Both conserved end residues are trimmed from each CDR3. Each record gives: V gene, clone size, CDR3 protein. Part of the rows lack a size; the others show once, few, many or a class for expanded clones.

v_gene: TRBV19; abundance: once; CDR3aa: ASNQGDQPQH
v_gene: TRBV27; abundance: -; CDR3aa: ASRQRSTGVYGYT
v_gene: TRBV27; abundance: -; CDR3aa: ASSLEASGELF
v_gene: TRBV27; abundance: few; CDR3aa: ASSFHGTDSNQPQH
v_gene: TRBV11-2; abundance: -; CDR3aa: ASSLSAGQGFDGYT
v_gene: TRBV4-1; abundance: -; CDR3aa: ASSPDRGNQPQH
v_gene: TRBV11-2; abundance: -; CDR3aa: ASRRPGLAGVRAEQY
v_gene: TRBV9; abundance: -; CDR3aa: ASSTPGQGGSGANVLT
v_gene: TRBV2; abundance: -; CDR3aa: ASSEGDYRVHEQY
v_gene: TRBV5-1; abundance: -; CDR3aa: ASSLDGARSPLH
v_gene: TRBV12-3/TRBV12-4; abundance: -; CDR3aa: ASSLRPGEGQF
v_gene: TRBV4-1; abundance: -; CDR3aa: ASSQGHTNTGELF
v_gene: TRBV19; abundance: -; CDR3aa: ASQVTGDTGELF
v_gene: TRBV11-2; abundance: few; CDR3aa: ASSLLSGLAEETQY
v_gene: TRBV28; abundance: -; CDR3aa: ASTGSSYEQY
v_gene: TRBV19; abundance: -; CDR3aa: ASSPLQGGFGSNQPQH
v_gene: TRBV28; abundance: -; CDR3aa: ASSTRGFGTEAF